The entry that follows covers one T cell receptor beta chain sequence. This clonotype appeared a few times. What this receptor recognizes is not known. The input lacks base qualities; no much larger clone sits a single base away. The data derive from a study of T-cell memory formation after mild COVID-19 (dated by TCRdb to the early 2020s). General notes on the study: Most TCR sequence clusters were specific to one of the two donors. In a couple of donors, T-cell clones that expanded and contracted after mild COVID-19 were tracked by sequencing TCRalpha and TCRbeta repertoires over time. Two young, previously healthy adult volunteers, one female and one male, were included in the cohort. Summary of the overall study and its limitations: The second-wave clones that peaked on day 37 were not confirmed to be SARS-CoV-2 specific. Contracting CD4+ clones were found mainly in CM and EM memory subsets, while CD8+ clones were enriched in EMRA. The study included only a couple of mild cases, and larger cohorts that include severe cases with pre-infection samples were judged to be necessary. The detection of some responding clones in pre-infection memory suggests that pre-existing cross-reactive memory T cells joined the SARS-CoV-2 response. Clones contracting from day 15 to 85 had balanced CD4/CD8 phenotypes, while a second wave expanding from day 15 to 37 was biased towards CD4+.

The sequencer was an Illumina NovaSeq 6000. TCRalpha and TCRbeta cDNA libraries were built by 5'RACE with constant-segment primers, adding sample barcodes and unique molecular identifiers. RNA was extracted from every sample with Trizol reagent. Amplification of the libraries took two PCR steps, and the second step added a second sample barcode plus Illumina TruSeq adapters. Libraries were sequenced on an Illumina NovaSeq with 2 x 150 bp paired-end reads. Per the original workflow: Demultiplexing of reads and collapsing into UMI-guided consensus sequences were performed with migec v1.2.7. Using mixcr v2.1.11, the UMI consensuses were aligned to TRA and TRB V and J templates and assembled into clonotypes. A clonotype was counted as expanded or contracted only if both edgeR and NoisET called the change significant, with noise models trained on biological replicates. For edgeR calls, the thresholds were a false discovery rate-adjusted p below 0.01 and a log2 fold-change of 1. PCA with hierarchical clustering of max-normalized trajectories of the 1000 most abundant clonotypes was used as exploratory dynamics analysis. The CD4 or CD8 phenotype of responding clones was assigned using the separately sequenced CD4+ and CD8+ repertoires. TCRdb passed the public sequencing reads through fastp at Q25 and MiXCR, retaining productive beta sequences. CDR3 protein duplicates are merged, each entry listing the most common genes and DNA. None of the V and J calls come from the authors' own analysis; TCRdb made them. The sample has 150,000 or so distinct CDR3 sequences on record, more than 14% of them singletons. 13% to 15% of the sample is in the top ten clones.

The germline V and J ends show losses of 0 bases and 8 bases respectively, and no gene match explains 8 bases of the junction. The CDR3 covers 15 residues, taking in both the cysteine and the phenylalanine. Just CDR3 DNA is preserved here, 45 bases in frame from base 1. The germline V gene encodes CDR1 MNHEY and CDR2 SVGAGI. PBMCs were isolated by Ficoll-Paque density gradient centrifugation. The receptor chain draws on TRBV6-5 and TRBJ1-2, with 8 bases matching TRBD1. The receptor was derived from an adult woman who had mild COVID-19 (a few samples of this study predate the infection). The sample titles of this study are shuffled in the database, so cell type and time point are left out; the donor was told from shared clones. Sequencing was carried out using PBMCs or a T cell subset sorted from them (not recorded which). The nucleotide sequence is TGTGCCAGCAGTTACTCGGCAGGGGGCTTGGGGGGCTACACCTTC. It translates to CASSYSAGGLGGYTF.